This T cell receptor beta chain was retrieved from a study of shared clonotypes between healthy human individuals. Clones were sequenced by immunoSEQ multiplex PCR, and TCRdb holds only the in-frame ones, with some missing. The sample lists approximately 2,200,000 clones; around 93% were seen once. CDR3 length: 13 amino acids. Germline lookup yields CDR1 MDHEN and CDR2 SYDVKM. The V end was cut by 11 bases, the J end by 3 bases, with 16 bases between. Cells designated naive CD8 were CD45RO-negative and were positively selected for CCR7, with terminally differentiated effector memory CD45RA+ cells excluded.

The clonotype originates from a man between 18 and 35 years old in good health. Some clones in this sample may be carry-over from other donors' samples. The chain recombines TRBV28 with TRBJ1-2, with D unclear. Material for sequencing was naive CD8+ T cells from PBMCs. CDR3 nucleotide sequence: TGTGCCTCACCTCTCCCGTTATACTATGGCTACACCTTC. Its translation: CASPLPLYYGYTF.